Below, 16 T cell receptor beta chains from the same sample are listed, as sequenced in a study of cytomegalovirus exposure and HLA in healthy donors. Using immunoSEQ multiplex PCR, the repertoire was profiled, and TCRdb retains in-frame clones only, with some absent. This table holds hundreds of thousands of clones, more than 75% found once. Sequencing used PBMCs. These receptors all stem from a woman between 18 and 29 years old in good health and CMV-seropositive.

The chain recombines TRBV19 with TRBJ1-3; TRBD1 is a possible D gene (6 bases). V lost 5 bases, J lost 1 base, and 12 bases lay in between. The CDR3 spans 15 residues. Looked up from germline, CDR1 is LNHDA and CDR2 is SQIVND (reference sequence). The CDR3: CASSEGQQSGNTIYF. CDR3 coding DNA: TGTGCCAGTAGTGAGGGACAACAATCTGGAAACACCATATATTTT.

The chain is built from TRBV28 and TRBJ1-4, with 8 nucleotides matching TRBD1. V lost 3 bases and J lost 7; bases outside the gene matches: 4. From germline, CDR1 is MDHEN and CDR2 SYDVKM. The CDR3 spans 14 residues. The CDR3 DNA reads TGTGCCAGCAGTTTGCAGGGGGCGGGTGAAAAACTGTTTTTT. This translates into CASSLQGAGEKLFF.

The CDR3 protein is CASSRDRGSNQPQHF. CDR3 coding DNA: TGTGCCAGTAGTCGGGACAGGGGAAGCAATCAGCCCCAGCATTTT. V and J are TRBV19 and TRBJ1-5; 10 nucleotides agree with TRBD1. The CDR3 loop spans 15 amino acids. CDR1 is LNHDA and CDR2 is SQIVND in the germline V gene (reference sequence). V was clipped by 5 bases and J by 1 base; unmatched bases: 2.

This chain's CDR3 is CASTNWGSHNEQFF. CDR3 in DNA: TGTGCCAGCACCAACTGGGGCTCACACAATGAGCAGTTCTTC. The V call is TRBV18, the J call TRBJ2-1, with a weak D call TRBD1 (5 bases). The CDR3 contains 14 residues. Trimming cost V 8 bases and J 5 bases, with 16 bases left between them. Germline CDR1 is KGHSH and CDR2 is LQKENI. The full variable domain, rest sourced from reference TRBV18 and TRBJ2-1, is NAGVMQNPRHLVRRRGQEARLRCSPMKGHSHVYWYRQLPEEGLKFMVYLQKENIIDESGMPKERFSAEFPKEGPSILRIQQVVRGDSAAYFCASTNWGSHNEQFFGPGTRLTVL.

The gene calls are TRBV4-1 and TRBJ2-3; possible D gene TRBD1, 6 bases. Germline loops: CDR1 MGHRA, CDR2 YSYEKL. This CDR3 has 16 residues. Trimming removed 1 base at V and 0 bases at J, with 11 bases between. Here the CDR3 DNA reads TGCGCCAGCAGCCAAGGGGTGGGGGCGAGCACAGATACGCAGTATTTT. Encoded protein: CASSQGVGASTDTQYF.

The CDR3 DNA sequence: TGTGCCAGCAGCTCATCCGCGGGAGAGCAGTACTTC. Its translation is CASSSSAGEQYF. J is TRBJ2-7 and V is TRBV7-6, with D perhaps matching TRBD2 (6 bases). CDR1 and CDR2 from the germline V gene are SGHVS and FNYEAQ. V was pared by 4 bases and J by 7 bases, with 11 bases between. The CDR3 has 12 residues. Full variable domain (missing parts from reference TRBV7-6 and TRBJ2-7): GAGVSQSPRYKVTKRGQDVALRCDPISGHVSLYWYRQALGQGPEFLTYFNYEAQQDKSGLPNDRFSAERPEGSISTLTIQRTEQRDSAMYRCASSSSAGEQYFGPGTRLTVT.

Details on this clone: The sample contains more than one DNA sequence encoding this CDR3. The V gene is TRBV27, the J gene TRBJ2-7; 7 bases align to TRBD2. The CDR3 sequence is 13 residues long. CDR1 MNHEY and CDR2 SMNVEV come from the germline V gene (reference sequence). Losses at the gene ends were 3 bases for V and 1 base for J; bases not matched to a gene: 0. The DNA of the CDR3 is TGTGCCAGCAGTTTGCGGGGGTCCTACGAGCAGTACTTC. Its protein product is CASSLRGSYEQYF.

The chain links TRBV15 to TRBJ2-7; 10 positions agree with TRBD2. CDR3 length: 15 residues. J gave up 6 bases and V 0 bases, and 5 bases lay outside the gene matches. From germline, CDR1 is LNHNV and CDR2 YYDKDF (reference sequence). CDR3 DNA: TGTGCCACCAGCAGAGATTGGTCTAGCGGGAGCGAGCAGTACTTC. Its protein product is CATSRDWSSGSEQYF. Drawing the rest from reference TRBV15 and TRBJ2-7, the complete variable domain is DAMVIQNPRYQVTQFGKPVTLSCSQTLNHNVMYWYQQKSSQAPKLLFHYYDKDFNNEADTPDNFQSRRPNTSFCFLDIRSPGLGDTAMYLCATSRDWSSGSEQYFGPGTRLTVT.

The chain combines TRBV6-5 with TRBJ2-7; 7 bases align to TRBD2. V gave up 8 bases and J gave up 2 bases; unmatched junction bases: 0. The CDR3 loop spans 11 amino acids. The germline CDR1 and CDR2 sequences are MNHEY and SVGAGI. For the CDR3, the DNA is TGTGCCAGCGGGAGGGCCTACGAGCAGTACTTC. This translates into CASGRAYEQYF.

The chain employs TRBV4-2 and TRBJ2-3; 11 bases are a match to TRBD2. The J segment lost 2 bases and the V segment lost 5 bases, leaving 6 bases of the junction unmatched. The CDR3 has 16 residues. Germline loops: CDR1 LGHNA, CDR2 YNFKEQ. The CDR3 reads CASSSGLAGYTDTQYF. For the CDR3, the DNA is TGTGCCAGCAGCTCCGGACTAGCGGGTTACACAGATACGCAGTATTTT.

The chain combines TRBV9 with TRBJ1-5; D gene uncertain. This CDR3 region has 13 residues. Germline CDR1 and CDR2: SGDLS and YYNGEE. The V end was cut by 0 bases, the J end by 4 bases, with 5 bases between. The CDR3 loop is CASSVAGNQPQHF. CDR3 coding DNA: TGTGCCAGCAGCGTAGCGGGAAATCAGCCCCAGCATTTT.

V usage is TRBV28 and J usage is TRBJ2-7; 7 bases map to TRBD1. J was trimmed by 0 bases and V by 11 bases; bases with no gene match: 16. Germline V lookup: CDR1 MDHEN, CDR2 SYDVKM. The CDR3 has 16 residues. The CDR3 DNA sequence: TGTGCCGGACTCCCGTTAGGACAGGTTAGCTCCTACGAGCAGTACTTC. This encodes CAGLPLGQVSSYEQYF.

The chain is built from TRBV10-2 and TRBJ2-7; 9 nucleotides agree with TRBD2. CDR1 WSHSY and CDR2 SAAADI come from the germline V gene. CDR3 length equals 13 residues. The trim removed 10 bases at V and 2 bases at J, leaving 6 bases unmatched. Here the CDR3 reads CATRTSVAYEQYF. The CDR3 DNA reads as TGCGCCACCAGGACTAGCGTAGCCTACGAGCAGTACTTC.

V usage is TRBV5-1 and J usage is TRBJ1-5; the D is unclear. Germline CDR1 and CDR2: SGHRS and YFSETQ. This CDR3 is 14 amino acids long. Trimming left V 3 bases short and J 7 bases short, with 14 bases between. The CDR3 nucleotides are TGCGCCAGCAGCTCGGACCCCTCGGGACAGCCCCAGCATTTT. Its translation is CASSSDPSGQPQHF. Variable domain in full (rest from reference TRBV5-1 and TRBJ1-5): KAGVTQTPRYLIKTRGQQVTLSCSPISGHRSVSWYQQTPGQGLQFLFEYFSETQRNKGNFPGRFSGRQFSNSRSEMNVSTLELGDSALYLCASSSDPSGQPQHFGDGTRLSIL.

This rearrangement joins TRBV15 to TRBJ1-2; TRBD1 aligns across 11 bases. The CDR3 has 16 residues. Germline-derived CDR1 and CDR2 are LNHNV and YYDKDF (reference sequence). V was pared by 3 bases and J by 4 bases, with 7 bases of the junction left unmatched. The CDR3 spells CATSSRTGGQIYGYTF. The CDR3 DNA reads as TGTGCCACCAGCAGCCGGACAGGGGGCCAAATCTATGGCTACACCTTC.

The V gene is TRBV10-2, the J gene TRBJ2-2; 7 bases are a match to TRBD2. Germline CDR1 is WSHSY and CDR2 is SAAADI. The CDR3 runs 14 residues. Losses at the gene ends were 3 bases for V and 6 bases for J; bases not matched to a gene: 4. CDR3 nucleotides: TGCGCCAGCAGTGATGGGGCGGGAGCCGGGGAGCTGTTTTTT. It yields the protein CASSDGAGAGELFF.